These T cell receptor beta chains were read from a single sample in a study of blood T cell repertoires in COVID-19. The assay was immunoSEQ multiplex PCR, and TCRdb's table has in-frame clones only and misses some. This sample yields roughly 260,000 clones, of which approximately 85% are seen a single time; approximately 2% belongs to the top ten. The sample taken for sequencing was PBMCs or T cells enriched from blood (not recorded which). The receptors shown here come from a woman aged 45-59 years who had recovered from COVID-19. Both conserved end residues are part of each CDR3. A D gene is named only where the DNA matches it firmly. Only part of the rows carry a size: once, few, many, or a class if the clone is expanded.

v_call	clone_size	d_call	j_call	cdr3_nt	cdr3_aa
TRBV3-1/TRBV3-2	once	.	TRBJ2-6	TGTGCCAGCAGCGCCCAGGGTACTGGGGCCAACGTCCTGACTTTC	CASSAQGTGANVLTF
TRBV28	.	TRBD1	TRBJ1-2	TGTGCCAGCAGTCACCGCGGACAGGGTGCCTATGGCTACACCTTC	CASSHRGQGAYGYTF
TRBV28	.	.	TRBJ1-6	TGTGCCAGCAGTGCGACCCCAGTAGGTGGGGGCTCACCCCTCCACTTT	CASSATPVGGGSPLHF
TRBV3-1/TRBV3-2	.	TRBD2	TRBJ2-7	TGTGCCAGCAGCCATGGACTAGCGGTAACCTACGAGCAGTACTTC	CASSHGLAVTYEQYF
TRBV27	few	.	TRBJ2-1	TGTGCCACCGCCAAACTAGCTCACCCCAATGAGCAGTTCTTC	CATAKLAHPNEQFF
TRBV19	.	TRBD1	TRBJ2-4	TGTGCCAGTAGTAAGGGGGCCCAGGGGAACATTCAGTACTTC	CASSKGAQGNIQYF
TRBV27	.	.	TRBJ1-2	TGTGCCAGCTCACGGACGGGAAATGGCTACACCTTC	CASSRTGNGYTF
TRBV3-1/TRBV3-2	few	TRBD1	TRBJ1-2	TGTGCCAGCAGCCGCCTTTTGGGTCAGGGGGCAAGGTATGGCTACACCTTC	CASSRLLGQGARYGYTF
TRBV4-2	.	.	TRBJ2-7	TGTGCCAGCAGCCCGGGCAGCGGGCCCTATTACGAGCAGTACTTC	CASSPGSGPYYEQYF
TRBV5-6	once	.	TRBJ1-1	TGTGCCAGCAGCCGGGTCTTTAACACTGAAGCTTTCTTT	CASSRVFNTEAFF
TRBV28	.	TRBD1	TRBJ1-5	TGTGCCAGCTCCAAACAGGGGCGCCCCGCCAATCAGCCCCAGCATTTT	CASSKQGRPANQPQHF
TRBV6-5	.	TRBD2	TRBJ2-1	TGTGCCAGCAGTAGCGGGACCTACAATGAGCAGTTCTTC	CASSSGTYNEQFF
TRBV19	.	TRBD1	TRBJ1-2	TGTGCCAGTAGTATTGGACAGGGGGTGAATGGCTACACCTTC	CASSIGQGVNGYTF
TRBV11-1	once	TRBD2	TRBJ2-1	TGTGCCAGCAGTCGCGGGGGGTACAATGAGCAGTTCTTC	CASSRGGYNEQFF
TRBV7-6	few	TRBD1	TRBJ1-1	TGTGCCAGCAGCCAGGATGACAGGGGACGAGGAGCCACTGAAGCTTTCTTT	CASSQDDRGRGATEAFF
TRBV12-3/TRBV12-4	once	.	TRBJ2-7	TGTGCCAGCGCGATCAACTACGAGCAGTACTTC	CASAINYEQYF
TRBV19	.	.	TRBJ2-6	TGTGCCAGTAGGTGGCTCTCTGGGGCCAACGTCCTGACTTTC	CASRWLSGANVLTF
TRBV6-6	.	.	TRBJ2-4	TGTGCCAGCAGGCGACAGGAGGACGGCAAAAACATTCAGTACTTC	CASRRQEDGKNIQYF
TRBV13	once	TRBD2	TRBJ2-5	TGTGCCAGCAGCCCGGGACTAGCGGGAGCCACTGTCGGAGAGACCCAGTACTTC	CASSPGLAGATVGETQYF
TRBV5-1	once	.	TRBJ1-2	TGCGCCAGCAGCTTGGGGGGACATGGTGACTATGGCTACACCTTC	CASSLGGHGDYGYTF
TRBV18	.	TRBD1	TRBJ1-1	TGTGCCAGCTCACCGGGACAGACGAACACTGAAGCTTTCTTT	CASSPGQTNTEAFF
TRBV7-9	.	.	TRBJ2-4	TGTGCCAGCAGCTTAGTAGTGGGAGAAGGAAACATTCAGTACTTC	CASSLVVGEGNIQYF
TRBV18	.	.	TRBJ2-7	TGTGCCAGCTCCCCGCTCCGGGATAGCGGAACCTACGAGCAGTACTTC	CASSPLRDSGTYEQYF
TRBV3-1/TRBV3-2	.	TRBD1	TRBJ1-3	TGTGCCAGCAGCCGCCTACAGGGGACTGGAAACACCATATATTTT	CASSRLQGTGNTIYF